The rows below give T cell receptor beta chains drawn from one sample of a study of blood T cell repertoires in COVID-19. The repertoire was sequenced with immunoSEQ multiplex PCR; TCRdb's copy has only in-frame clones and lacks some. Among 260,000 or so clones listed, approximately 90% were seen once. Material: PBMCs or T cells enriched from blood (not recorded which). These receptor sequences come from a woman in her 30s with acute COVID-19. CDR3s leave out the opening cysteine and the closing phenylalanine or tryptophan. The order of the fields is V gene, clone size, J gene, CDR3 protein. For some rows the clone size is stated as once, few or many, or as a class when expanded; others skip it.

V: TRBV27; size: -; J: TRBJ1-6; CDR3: ASSLELRRGGSYNSPLH
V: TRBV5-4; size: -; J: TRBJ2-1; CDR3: ASSALLANNEQF
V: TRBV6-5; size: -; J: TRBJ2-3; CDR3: ASSYGGTSGADTQY
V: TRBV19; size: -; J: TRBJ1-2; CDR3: ASSKGQKTLAYGYT
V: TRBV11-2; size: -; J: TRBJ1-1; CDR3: ASTLDRENTEAF
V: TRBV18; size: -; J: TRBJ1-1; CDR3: ASSPRVTGTEAF
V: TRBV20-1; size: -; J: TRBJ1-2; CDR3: SASPGTGKYGYT
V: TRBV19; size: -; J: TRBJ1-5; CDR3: ASSIETGVGQPQH
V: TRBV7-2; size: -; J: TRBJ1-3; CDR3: ASSPWTGGNTIY
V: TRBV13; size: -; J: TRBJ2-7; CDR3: ASSLGRSSYEQY
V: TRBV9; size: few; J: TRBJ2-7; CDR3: ASSANPDSSYEQY
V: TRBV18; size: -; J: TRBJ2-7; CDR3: ASSPSGQLNEQY
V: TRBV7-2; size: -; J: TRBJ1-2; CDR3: ASSFGDRANYGYT
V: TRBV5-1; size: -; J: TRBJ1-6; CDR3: ASSLAQGNFSPLH
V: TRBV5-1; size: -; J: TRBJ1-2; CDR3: ASSLDSGQFYGYT
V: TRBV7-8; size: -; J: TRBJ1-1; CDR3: ASSPEVNTEAF
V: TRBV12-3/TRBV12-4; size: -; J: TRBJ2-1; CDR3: ASSLLAGHEQF
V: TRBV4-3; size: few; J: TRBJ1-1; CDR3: ASSQDSRNTEAF
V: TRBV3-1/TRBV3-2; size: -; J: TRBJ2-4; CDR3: ASSHAAGRGRIQY
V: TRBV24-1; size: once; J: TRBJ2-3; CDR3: ATSEQISDTQY
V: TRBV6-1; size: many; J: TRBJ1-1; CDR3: ASSEVSGTENTEAF
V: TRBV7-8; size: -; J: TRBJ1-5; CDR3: ASSRAGANNQPQH
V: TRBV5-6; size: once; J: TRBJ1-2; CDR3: ASSLVGPETENYGYT
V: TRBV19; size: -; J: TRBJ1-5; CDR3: ASSLGLSSNQPQH
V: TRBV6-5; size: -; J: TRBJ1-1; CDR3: ASRATGNMNTEAF
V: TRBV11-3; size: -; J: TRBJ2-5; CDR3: ASSPRTGVGGETQY
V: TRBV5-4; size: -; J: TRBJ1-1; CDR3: ASSLRDINTEAF
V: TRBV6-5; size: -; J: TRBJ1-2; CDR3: ASSYPRDRAYGYT
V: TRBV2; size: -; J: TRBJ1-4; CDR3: ASILGGGGEKLF
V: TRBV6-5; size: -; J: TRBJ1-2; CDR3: ASSYGAYGYT
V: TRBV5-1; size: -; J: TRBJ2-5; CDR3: ASSSSAAEETQY
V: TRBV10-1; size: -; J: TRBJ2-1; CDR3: ASRGDRALSNEQF
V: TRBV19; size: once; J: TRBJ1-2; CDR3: ASSPPDRRYGYT
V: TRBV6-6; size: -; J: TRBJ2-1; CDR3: ASNLGQGFHEQF
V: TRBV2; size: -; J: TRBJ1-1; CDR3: ASRGQGAVAF
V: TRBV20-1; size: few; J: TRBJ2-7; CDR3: SASLGFEQY